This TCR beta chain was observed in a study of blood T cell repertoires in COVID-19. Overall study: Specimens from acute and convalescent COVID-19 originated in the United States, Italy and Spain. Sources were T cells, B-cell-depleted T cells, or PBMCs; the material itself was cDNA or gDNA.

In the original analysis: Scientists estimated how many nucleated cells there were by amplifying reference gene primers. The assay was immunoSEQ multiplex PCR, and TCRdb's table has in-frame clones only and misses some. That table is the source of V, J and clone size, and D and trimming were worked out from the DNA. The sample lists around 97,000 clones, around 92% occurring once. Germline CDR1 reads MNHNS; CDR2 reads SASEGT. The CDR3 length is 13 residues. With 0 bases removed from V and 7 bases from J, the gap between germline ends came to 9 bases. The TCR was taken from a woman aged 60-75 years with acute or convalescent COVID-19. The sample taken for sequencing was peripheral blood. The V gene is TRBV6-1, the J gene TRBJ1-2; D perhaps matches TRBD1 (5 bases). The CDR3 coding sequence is TGTGCCAGCAGTGAAGCAAGGGGTGGTGGCTACACCTTC. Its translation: CASSEARGGGYTF.